The clone carrying this TCR beta chain appeared many times. The TCRbeta library was prepared with unique molecular identifiers. TCRdb processed the PCR reads anew with MiXCR; each CDR3 protein has one entry. The table lists 600,000 to 700,000 distinct CDR3 sequences, 16% of them singletons. The source of the sample is a study of T-cell reconstitution after alpha-beta-depleted transplantation in children. CDR1 is PRHDT and CDR2 is FYEKMQ in the germline V gene (reference sequence). The CDR3 covers 14 residues. The J segment lost 1 base and the V segment lost 5 bases, leaving 4 bases of the junction unmatched.

The receptor's source is a human donor who donated a stem cell graft to a child with acute myeloid leukemia. The J gene is TRBJ2-7, the V gene TRBV13; 8 bases line up with TRBD1. Sequencing was performed on PBMCs from the stem cell graft donor, taken from the stem cell graft. The CDR3 region has the DNA TGTGCCAGCAGCATCGGACAGGGTTCCTACGAGCAGTACTTC. This gives the protein CASSIGQGSYEQYF. The variable domain in full, completed from reference TRBV13 and TRBJ2-7, reads AAGVIQSPRHLIKEKRETATLKCYPIPRHDTVYWYQQGPGQDPQFLISFYEKMQSDKGSIPDRFSAQQFSDYHSELNMSSLELGDSALYFCASSIGQGSYEQYFGPGTRLTVT.